These T cell receptor beta chains were read from a single sample in a study of response to subunit inactivated influenza vaccine. TCRdb analysed the RT-PCR reads with MiXCR anew, one entry per CDR3 protein. The data show hundreds of thousands of distinct CDR3 sequences, about a fifth seen once. Sample: PBMCs from blood, taken approximately 20 months after vaccination. All receptors derive from a man between 45 and 75 years old who received an inactivated influenza vaccine. CDR3s include the opening cysteine and the closing phenylalanine or tryptophan. Fields, in order: V gene, clone size, D gene, J gene, CDR3 DNA, CDR3 protein. A D gene is named only where the DNA matches it firmly. Only some rows state a clone size, as once, few, many or a class for expanded clones.

v_gene: TRBV7-2; abundance: NA; d_gene: TRBD1; j_gene: TRBJ1-2; CDR3nt: TGTGCCAGCAGCTTAGTAGGGACAGGGGGTGGCTACACCTTC; CDR3aa: CASSLVGTGGGYTF
v_gene: TRBV10-3; abundance: few; d_gene: NA; j_gene: TRBJ1-2; CDR3nt: TGTGCCATCAGTATGGAAGCTCTGCCCATTAACTATGGCTACACCTTC; CDR3aa: CAISMEALPINYGYTF
v_gene: TRBV4-3; abundance: many; d_gene: TRBD2; j_gene: TRBJ2-1; CDR3nt: TGCGCCAGCAGCCAGGGGACTAGCGGAAGTTGGTACAATGAGCAGTTCTTC; CDR3aa: CASSQGTSGSWYNEQFF
v_gene: TRBV7-9; abundance: few; d_gene: NA; j_gene: TRBJ1-2; CDR3nt: TGTGCCAGCAGCCTCAGGGACATCTCCTATGGCTACACCTTC; CDR3aa: CASSLRDISYGYTF
v_gene: TRBV10-3; abundance: NA; d_gene: TRBD1; j_gene: TRBJ2-3; CDR3nt: TGTGCCATCATCGCGGGACAGGGCACAGATACGCAGTATTTT; CDR3aa: CAIIAGQGTDTQYF
v_gene: TRBV10-3; abundance: few; d_gene: NA; j_gene: TRBJ2-3; CDR3nt: TGTGCCATCAGTGAGGGAAGCACAGATACGCAGTATTTT; CDR3aa: CAISEGSTDTQYF
v_gene: TRBV12-5; abundance: NA; d_gene: NA; j_gene: TRBJ2-1; CDR3nt: TGTGCTAGTGGTTTGGGCCTAGCTTTTGAGCAGTTCTTC; CDR3aa: CASGLGLAFEQFF
v_gene: TRBV11-2; abundance: few; d_gene: NA; j_gene: TRBJ1-6; CDR3nt: TGTGCCAGCAGCTTATCAGGGCGAAGCAATTCACCCCTCCACTTT; CDR3aa: CASSLSGRSNSPLHF
v_gene: TRBV21-1; abundance: NA; d_gene: NA; j_gene: TRBJ2-1; CDR3nt: TGTGCCAGCAGAACCCCCAAGACTAGCGGACTCATGAGGCCCTACAATGAGCAGTTCTTC; CDR3aa: CASRTPKTSGLMRPYNEQFF
v_gene: TRBV7-2; abundance: few; d_gene: TRBD2; j_gene: TRBJ2-7; CDR3nt: TGTGCCAGCAGCTTAACTAGCGGATACGAGCAGTACTTC; CDR3aa: CASSLTSGYEQYF
v_gene: TRBV21-1; abundance: many; d_gene: NA; j_gene: TRBJ1-6; CDR3nt: TGTGCCAGCAGCACGTACCCCGGGACAGGGGGCAAATCGCCAAATTCACCCCTCCACTTT; CDR3aa: CASSTYPGTGGKSPNSPLHF
v_gene: TRBV14; abundance: NA; d_gene: NA; j_gene: TRBJ2-2; CDR3nt: TGTGCCAGCAGCCAAGAGGCCGGGGAGCTGTTTTTT; CDR3aa: CASSQEAGELFF
v_gene: TRBV28; abundance: NA; d_gene: NA; j_gene: TRBJ2-3; CDR3nt: TGTGCCAGCAGCCAAAGAGATACGCAGTATTTT; CDR3aa: CASSQRDTQYF
v_gene: TRBV5-6; abundance: few; d_gene: NA; j_gene: TRBJ1-6; CDR3nt: TGTGCCAGCAGCTTTAGGACAAAAACACCCCTCCACTTT; CDR3aa: CASSFRTKTPLHF
v_gene: TRBV4-2; abundance: NA; d_gene: TRBD2; j_gene: TRBJ2-1; CDR3nt: TGTGCCAGCAGCCAAACTAGCGGGAGTAACTATGAGCAGTTCTTC; CDR3aa: CASSQTSGSNYEQFF
v_gene: TRBV4-3; abundance: few; d_gene: NA; j_gene: TRBJ2-3; CDR3nt: TGCGCCAGCAGCCCCAGAGGAGAATCTAGCACAGATACGCAGTATTTT; CDR3aa: CASSPRGESSTDTQYF
v_gene: TRBV7-9; abundance: NA; d_gene: TRBD1; j_gene: TRBJ2-7; CDR3nt: TGTGCCAGCAGCTTGTCCCGGGACAGTTACGAGCAGTACTTC; CDR3aa: CASSLSRDSYEQYF
v_gene: TRBV20-1; abundance: few; d_gene: TRBD2; j_gene: TRBJ2-3; CDR3nt: TGCAGTGCCGGACTAGCGGGGGGGCTCGCAGATACGCAGTATTTT; CDR3aa: CSAGLAGGLADTQYF
v_gene: TRBV28; abundance: NA; d_gene: NA; j_gene: TRBJ1-2; CDR3nt: TGTGCCAGCAGTTTTAATCCGGCGGGAGGCTATGGCTACACCTTC; CDR3aa: CASSFNPAGGYGYTF
v_gene: TRBV20-1; abundance: few; d_gene: NA; j_gene: TRBJ1-1; CDR3nt: TGCAGTGCTAGCGGCAGGGCGAACACTGAAGCTTTCTTT; CDR3aa: CSASGRANTEAFF
v_gene: TRBV29-1; abundance: many; d_gene: NA; j_gene: TRBJ1-1; CDR3nt: TGCAGCGGCAGGGAGTGGGGGAACACTGAAGCTTTCTTT; CDR3aa: CSGREWGNTEAFF
v_gene: TRBV5-6; abundance: NA; d_gene: NA; j_gene: TRBJ2-3; CDR3nt: TGTGCCAGCAGCTTTTGGGGCACAGATACGCAGTATTTT; CDR3aa: CASSFWGTDTQYF
v_gene: TRBV2; abundance: NA; d_gene: TRBD1; j_gene: TRBJ2-7; CDR3nt: TGTGCCAGCAATCGACAGGGGGGATTCGAGCAGTACTTC; CDR3aa: CASNRQGGFEQYF
v_gene: TRBV20-1; abundance: many; d_gene: NA; j_gene: TRBJ1-2; CDR3nt: TGCAGTGCTTCCGGAGACTCATCCGGGGACTATGGCTACACCTTC; CDR3aa: CSASGDSSGDYGYTF
v_gene: TRBV20-1; abundance: few; d_gene: NA; j_gene: TRBJ2-7; CDR3nt: TGCAGTGCTAGGGACAGCTCTCTTGCCGAGCAGTACTTC; CDR3aa: CSARDSSLAEQYF
v_gene: TRBV12-3/TRBV12-4; abundance: many; d_gene: TRBD1; j_gene: TRBJ1-5; CDR3nt: TGTGCCAGCAGTCTCGACAGGGCGGATCAGCCCCAGCATTTT; CDR3aa: CASSLDRADQPQHF
v_gene: TRBV7-8; abundance: few; d_gene: TRBD1; j_gene: TRBJ2-7; CDR3nt: TGTGCCAGCAGTCCTTCGGACAGGGATTGGGAGCAGTACTTC; CDR3aa: CASSPSDRDWEQYF
v_gene: TRBV19; abundance: NA; d_gene: TRBD1; j_gene: TRBJ2-7; CDR3nt: TGTGCCAGTAGTTCAGACAGGGGGCTCGACGAGCAGTACTTC; CDR3aa: CASSSDRGLDEQYF
v_gene: TRBV4-2; abundance: NA; d_gene: NA; j_gene: TRBJ2-5; CDR3nt: TGTGCCAGCAGCCGCGTCCGGGACAACCAAGAGACCCAGTACTTC; CDR3aa: CASSRVRDNQETQYF
v_gene: TRBV6-1; abundance: NA; d_gene: NA; j_gene: TRBJ1-5; CDR3nt: TGTGCCAGCAGTCGGGACACTTTTGGGGGTCAGCCCGAGCATTTT; CDR3aa: CASSRDTFGGQPEHF
v_gene: TRBV7-2; abundance: few; d_gene: TRBD1; j_gene: TRBJ1-4; CDR3nt: TGTGCCAGCAGCCCGAATACAGGGGATAGTGAAAAACTGTTTTTT; CDR3aa: CASSPNTGDSEKLFF
v_gene: TRBV30; abundance: few; d_gene: NA; j_gene: TRBJ1-2; CDR3nt: TGTGCCTGGAGTGCGGGAGCTCCGGGCTACACCTTC; CDR3aa: CAWSAGAPGYTF
v_gene: TRBV6-1; abundance: NA; d_gene: NA; j_gene: TRBJ2-7; CDR3nt: TGTGCCAGCAGTAGAGCCAGGAGCTCCTACGAGCAGTACTTC; CDR3aa: CASSRARSSYEQYF
v_gene: TRBV7-2; abundance: many; d_gene: NA; j_gene: TRBJ1-1; CDR3nt: TGTGCCAGCAGCTTAGACCGTGAAGCTTTCTTT; CDR3aa: CASSLDREAFF
v_gene: TRBV24-1; abundance: NA; d_gene: NA; j_gene: TRBJ2-1; CDR3nt: TGTGCCACCAGTGAGGGCTCCTACAATGAGCAGTTCTTC; CDR3aa: CATSEGSYNEQFF
v_gene: TRBV6-2/TRBV6-3; abundance: NA; d_gene: NA; j_gene: TRBJ2-1; CDR3nt: TGTGCCAGCACCCGGCACGGCGGGGCTTCCTACAATGAGCAGTTCTTC; CDR3aa: CASTRHGGASYNEQFF
v_gene: TRBV20-1; abundance: few; d_gene: NA; j_gene: TRBJ1-5; CDR3nt: TGCAGTGCTAGCGGGGGAGGCAATCAGCCCCAGCATTTT; CDR3aa: CSASGGGNQPQHF
v_gene: TRBV10-3; abundance: many; d_gene: NA; j_gene: TRBJ1-4; CDR3nt: TGTGCCATTCTCGCCAGGCCAGGTGAAAAACTGTTTTTT; CDR3aa: CAILARPGEKLFF
v_gene: TRBV18; abundance: few; d_gene: NA; j_gene: TRBJ1-2; CDR3nt: TGTGCCAGCTCACCGGACTTCAACTATGGCTACACCTTC; CDR3aa: CASSPDFNYGYTF
v_gene: TRBV6-2/TRBV6-3; abundance: once; d_gene: NA; j_gene: TRBJ2-1; CDR3nt: TGTGCCAGCAGTTACGCATCTGAGCAGTTCTTC; CDR3aa: CASSYASEQFF
v_gene: TRBV5-1; abundance: many; d_gene: NA; j_gene: TRBJ1-1; CDR3nt: TGCGCCAGCAGCTTGGCGGGGGGCATGAACACTGAAGCTTTCTTT; CDR3aa: CASSLAGGMNTEAFF